Given below is one T cell receptor (beta chain) in context. Its antigen remains unknown. V was pared by 5 bases and J by 3 bases, with 11 bases between. Germline CDR1 reads SEHNR; CDR2 reads FQNEAQ (reference sequence). This CDR3 region has 13 residues. The record originates from a study of Ad26.COV2.S vaccination and SARS-CoV-2 variants. Looking at the study overall: Intramuscularly, Ad26.COV2.S was given either once or twice, 56 days apart.

The method was immunoSEQ multiplex PCR; TCRdb's version includes in-frame clones alone and lacks a portion of them. The table records approximately 300,000 clones, about 86% of them present only once. General observations from the study: Vaccinees and placebo recipients showed similar non-spike TCR breadth.

The treatment denotes: about 20 received Ad26.COV2.S at low or high dose, single or two shots; five or six received placebo; per-sample allocation not given. Sampling occurred on day 63 after the first vaccine or placebo injection. An Ad26 vector carrying the Wuhan-strain SARS-CoV-2 spike served as the vaccine. The V gene is TRBV7-9, the J gene TRBJ2-7; D uncertain. The sequencing here drew on peripheral blood, taken in a trial of Ad26.COV2.S vaccine versus placebo. The sequence derives from a person between 18 and 65 years old who received the Ad26.COV2.S COVID-19 vaccine or a placebo. The CDR3 is CASSPGANYEQYF. CDR3 nucleotide sequence: TGTGCCAGCAGCCCAGGAGCCAACTACGAGCAGTACTTC.